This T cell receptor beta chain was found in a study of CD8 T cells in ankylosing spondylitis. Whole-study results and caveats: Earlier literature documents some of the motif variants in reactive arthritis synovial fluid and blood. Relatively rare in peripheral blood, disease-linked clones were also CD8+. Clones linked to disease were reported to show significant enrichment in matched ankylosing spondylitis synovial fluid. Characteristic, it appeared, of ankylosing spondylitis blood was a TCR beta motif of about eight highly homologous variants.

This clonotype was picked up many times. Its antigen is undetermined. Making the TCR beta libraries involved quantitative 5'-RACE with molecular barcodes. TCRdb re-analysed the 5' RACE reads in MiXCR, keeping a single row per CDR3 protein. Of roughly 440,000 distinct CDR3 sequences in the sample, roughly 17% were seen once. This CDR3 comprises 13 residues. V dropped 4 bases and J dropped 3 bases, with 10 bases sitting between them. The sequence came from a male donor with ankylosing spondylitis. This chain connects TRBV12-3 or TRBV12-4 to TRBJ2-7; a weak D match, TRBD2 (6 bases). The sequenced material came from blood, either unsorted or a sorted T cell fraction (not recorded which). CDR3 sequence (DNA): TGTGCCAGCAGTTCCGGAGGGATCTACGAGCAGTACTTC. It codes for CASSSGGIYEQYF.